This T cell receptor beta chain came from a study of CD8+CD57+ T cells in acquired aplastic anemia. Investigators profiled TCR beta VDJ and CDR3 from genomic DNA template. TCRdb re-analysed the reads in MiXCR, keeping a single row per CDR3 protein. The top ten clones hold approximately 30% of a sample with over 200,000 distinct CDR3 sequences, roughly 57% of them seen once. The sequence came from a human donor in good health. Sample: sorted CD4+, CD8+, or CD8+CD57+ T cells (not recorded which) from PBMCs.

Here the CDR3 reads CASSSHNEQFF. The DNA for the CDR3 is TGTGCCAGCAGTTCTCACAATGAGCAGTTCTTC. The chain carries TRBV6-6 and TRBJ2-1; D is undetermined. Trimming pared 4 bases from V and 5 bases from J, leaving 3 bases between. The V gene's germline CDR1 is MNHNY and CDR2 SVGAGI (reference sequence). The CDR3 totals 11 residues.